This entry lists 27 T cell receptor beta chains sequenced from one sample in a study of blood T cell repertoires in COVID-19. Libraries were prepared by immunoSEQ multiplex PCR; TCRdb keeps only in-frame clonotypes and omits some of them. The repertoire holds 150,000 to 190,000 clones, with around 80% as singletons. The sample taken for sequencing was PBMCs or T cells enriched from blood (not recorded which). Receptors were obtained from a man aged 45-65 years who had recovered from COVID-19.

This chain joins TRBV6-2 or TRBV6-3 and TRBJ1-5; TRBD1 matches 8 bases. V trimming: 7 bases; J trimming: 4 bases; junction bases outside the gene matches: 6. CDR1 is MNHEY and CDR2 is SVGEGT in the germline V gene. The CDR3 consists of 14 residues. The CDR3 DNA reads as TGTGCCAGCACCCCCCGGACAGGGAATCAGCCCCAGCATTTT. It is translated as CASTPRTGNQPQHF.

This clone was observed a single time. In DNA form, the CDR3 reads TGCGCCAGCAGCCAAGCCAACATGGGACTGTCAAATTCACCCCTCCACTTT. Protein product: CASSQANMGLSNSPLHF. This rearrangement joins TRBV4-1 to TRBJ1-6; D possibly corresponds to TRBD1 (5 bases). The CDR3 is 17 amino acids. CDR1 MGHRA and CDR2 YSYEKL come from the germline V gene. Trimming shortened V by 1 base and J by 7 bases, and 17 bases separated the two germline ends.

V gene TRBV6-1 combines with J gene TRBJ2-7, with D possibly TRBD1 on 5 matching bases. V lost 2 bases, J lost 6 bases, and 14 bases lay in between. Germline V gene sequence: CDR1 MNHNS, CDR2 SASEGT. The CDR3 extends over 14 amino acids. CDR3 nucleotides: TGTGCCAGCAGTGAAAGGCAGCCCAGGGTCGAGCAGTACTTC. Translating it yields CASSERQPRVEQYF.

This sequence joins TRBV19 and TRBJ1-5; D unresolved. The CDR3 length is 16 residues. V lost 1 base and J lost 2, with 12 bases in between. Germline loops: CDR1 LNHDA, CDR2 SQIVND (reference sequence). This CDR3 is CASSIGSYVGNQPQHF. CDR3 sequence (DNA): TGTGCCAGTAGTATAGGGTCCTATGTCGGCAATCAGCCCCAGCATTTT.

The chain has TRBV6-5 and TRBJ1-3; D is unresolved. Per the germline V gene, CDR1 is MNHEY and CDR2 is SVGAGI. The CDR3 runs 15 residues. V was pared by 6 bases and J by 0 bases, with 12 bases between. CDR3 loop: CASRQKAGSGNTIYF. CDR3 DNA sequence: TGTGCCAGCAGGCAAAAGGCAGGCTCTGGAAACACCATATATTTT.

The chain uses TRBV27 and TRBJ2-2; 7 bases line up with TRBD1. CDR3 length equals 14 residues. The junction had 3 bases not matched to a gene; V was cut back by 7 bases and J by 1 base. CDR1 and CDR2 from the germline V gene are MNHEY and SMNVEV (reference sequence). The DNA of the CDR3 is TGTGCCAGCATGGGGACAGTGAACACCGGGGAGCTGTTTTTT. Residues: CASMGTVNTGELFF.

The chain uses TRBV7-2 and TRBJ2-1; tentatively, D is TRBD1 (6 bases). V lost 1 base and J 5 bases, leaving 12 bases between the germline ends. The CDR3 has 15 amino acids. Germline V gene data show CDR1 as SGHTA and CDR2 as FQGNSA. Here the CDR3 DNA reads TGTGCCAGCAGCTTAGGGCCAGGGGCGAACAATGAGCAGTTCTTC. It translates to CASSLGPGANNEQFF.

The chain is built from TRBV7-9 and TRBJ1-6; 12 positions agree with TRBD1. Germline values: CDR1 SEHNR, CDR2 FQNEAQ (reference sequence). V trimming: 4 bases; J trimming: 11 bases; junction bases outside the gene matches: 9. This CDR3 is 16 amino acids long. The DNA of the CDR3 is TGTGCCAGCAGCTCGACCCCGGGACAGGGGGCGGCACCCCTCCACTTT. Protein sequence: CASSSTPGQGAAPLHF.

In its sample, this clone was seen a few times. This rearrangement joins TRBV11-3 to TRBJ2-5; TRBD1 might be the D (7 bases). Trimming took 5 bases from V and 3 from J, leaving 19 bases between them. This CDR3 has 16 amino acids. Germline-derived CDR1 and CDR2 are SGHNT and YENEEA. CDR3 nucleotide sequence: TGTGCCAGCAGCCCACGGAAAGCAGGGGGGAAAGAGACCCAGTACTTC. Translation: CASSPRKAGGKETQYF. Looking up the rest from reference TRBV11-3 and TRBJ2-5 gives the full variable domain: EAGVVQSPRYKIIEKKQPVAFWCNPISGHNTLYWYLQNLGQGPELLIRYENEEAVDDSQLPKDRFSAERLKGVDSTLKIQPAELGDSAVYLCASSPRKAGGKETQYFGPGTRLLVL.

The chain links TRBV5-5 to TRBJ1-2; D is perhaps TRBD1 (5 bases). The CDR3 is 14 residues long. Germline V gene lookup returns CDR1 SGHKS and CDR2 YYEKEE (reference sequence). V gave up 0 bases and J gave up 6 bases, with 12 bases separating them. In nucleotides, the CDR3 is TGTGCCAGCAGCTTGGGTCTTGGGGGGAATGGCTACACCTTC. Translating gives CASSLGLGGNGYTF.

The CDR3 sequence is CAWSSMSNQPQHF. The CDR3, as DNA: TGTGCCTGGAGTTCTATGAGCAATCAGCCCCAGCATTTT. The rearrangement joins TRBV30 to TRBJ1-5, with unresolved D. This CDR3 region has 13 residues. Trimming cost V 2 bases and J 1 base, with 6 bases left between them. Looked up from germline, CDR1 is GTSNPN and CDR2 is SVGIG (reference sequence).

The genes are TRBV4-1 and TRBJ1-2; D is unresolved. Germline-derived CDR1 and CDR2 are MGHRA and YSYEKL. The CDR3 spans 14 residues. Trimming left V 6 bases short and J 3 bases short, with 14 bases between. The chain's CDR3 is CASRPSTSDYGYTF. The CDR3 coding sequence is TGCGCCAGCAGACCCTCCACCTCGGACTATGGCTACACCTTC.

The V and J genes are TRBV9 and TRBJ2-5; 11 positions match TRBD2. The CDR3 length is 15 residues. Germline V gene sequence: CDR1 SGDLS, CDR2 YYNGEE. J lost 5 bases, V lost 4 bases, and 7 bases had no gene match. This chain's CDR3 is CASSNTSGGLETQYF. The DNA for the CDR3 is TGTGCCAGCAGCAACACTAGCGGGGGCTTGGAGACCCAGTACTTC. The full variable domain, completed using reference TRBV9 and TRBJ2-5, is DSGVTQTPKHLITATGQRVTLRCSPRSGDLSVYWYQQSLDQGLQFLIQYYNGEERAKGNILERFSAQQFPDLHSELNLSSLELGDSALYFCASSNTSGGLETQYFGPGTRLLVL.

The chain recombines TRBV4-1 with TRBJ1-6; D possibly corresponds to TRBD1 (5 bases). The CDR3 extends over 14 amino acids. Per the germline V gene, CDR1 is MGHRA and CDR2 is YSYEKL. Trimming stripped 0 bases from V and 7 bases from J, with 7 bases between. The CDR3 coding sequence is TGCGCCAGCAGCCAAGATCGGGGGAATTCACCCCTCCACTTT. It encodes CASSQDRGNSPLHF.

J is TRBJ2-7 and V is TRBV29-1; D gene uncertain. Germline V gene data show CDR1 as SQVTM and CDR2 as ANQGSEA. V was cut by 4 bases and J by 3 bases, with 7 bases left in between. The CDR3 is 11 amino acids. The CDR3 sequence: CSVGQYYEQYF. In DNA form, the CDR3 reads TGCAGCGTTGGGCAGTACTACGAGCAGTACTTC.

The chain couples TRBV6-6 to TRBJ2-3; 10 positions agree with TRBD2. Per the germline V gene, CDR1 is MNHNY and CDR2 is SVGAGI (reference sequence). The junction had 14 bases not matched to a gene; V was cut back by 5 bases and J by 0 bases. CDR3 length: 19 amino acids. Written as DNA, the CDR3 is TGTGCCAGCAGTCACCCCATGAGGTCTAGCGGGGGTAGCACAGATACGCAGTATTTT. Amino acids: CASSHPMRSSGGSTDTQYF.

The rearrangement joins TRBV7-2 to TRBJ1-2, with D uncertain. Trimming pared 1 base from V and 3 bases from J, leaving 6 bases between. From germline, CDR1 is SGHTA and CDR2 FQGNSA. The CDR3 length is 13 residues. The CDR3 spells CASSLGSDYGYTF. CDR3 DNA sequence: TGTGCCAGCAGCTTAGGTAGCGACTATGGCTACACCTTC.

The chain links TRBV7-2 to TRBJ2-2; D may be TRBD1 (6 bases). Trimming removed 3 bases from V and 3 bases from J, with 8 bases in between. Germline V CDR1 and CDR2: SGHTA, FQGNSA. CDR3 size: 14 residues. CDR3 residues: CASSLRQDTGELFF. As DNA, the CDR3 is TGTGCCAGCAGCTTGAGACAGGACACCGGGGAGCTGTTTTTT. Combining the CDR3 with reference TRBV7-2 and TRBJ2-2 gives the whole variable domain GAGVSQSPSNKVTEKGKDVELRCDPISGHTALYWYRQSLGQGLEFLIYFQGNSAPDKSGLPSDRFSAERTGGSVSTLTIQRTQQEDSAVYLCASSLRQDTGELFFGEGSRLTVL.

The CDR3 region is CASSLAPGGMETQYF. The CDR3 DNA is TGTGCCAGCAGCTTGGCCCCGGGGGGAATGGAGACCCAGTACTTC. V usage is TRBV5-4 and J usage is TRBJ2-5; 7 positions match TRBD2. CDR3 size: 15 residues. CDR1 is SGHNT, CDR2 YYREEE, per germline (reference sequence). The V segment lost 0 bases and the J segment 5 bases; nucleotides outside the gene matches: 7.

This clone showed up just a few times. This sequence joins TRBV7-8 and TRBJ1-1; possible D gene TRBD1, 5 bases. Trimming shortened V by 1 base and J by 3 bases, and 12 bases separated the two germline ends. The CDR3 sequence is 15 residues long. Germline V gene sequence: CDR1 SGHVS, CDR2 FQNEAQ. CDR3 amino acids: CASSLVWKGHTEAFF. The DNA for the CDR3 is TGTGCCAGCAGCTTAGTTTGGAAGGGGCACACTGAAGCTTTCTTT. Using reference TRBV7-8 and TRBJ1-1 for the parts outside the CDR3, the full variable domain is GAGVSQSPRYKVAKRGQDVALRCDPISGHVSLFWYQQALGQGPEFLTYFQNEAQLDKSGLPSDRFFAERPEGSVSTLKIQRTQQEDSAVYLCASSLVWKGHTEAFFGQGTRLTVV.

The chain joins TRBV7-2 to TRBJ1-1; D is undetermined. V shed 5 bases and J shed 6 bases, with 16 bases lying between them. The CDR3 spans 14 residues. The germline V gene has CDR1 SGHTA and CDR2 FQGNSA. The DNA of the CDR3 is TGTGCCAGCAGCCCTAGGCGGGGAGTACCTGAAGCTTTCTTT. This gives the protein CASSPRRGVPEAFF. The full variable domain, in which reference TRBV7-2 and TRBJ1-1 provide the parts outside the CDR3, is GAGVSQSPSNKVTEKGKDVELRCDPISGHTALYWYRQSLGQGLEFLIYFQGNSAPDKSGLPSDRFSAERTGGSVSTLTIQRTQQEDSAVYLCASSPRRGVPEAFFGQGTRLTVV.

For the CDR3, the DNA is TGTGCCAGCAGTTACGGAGGGGGCTGGCAGCCCCAGCATTTT. Translation gives CASSYGGGWQPQHF. The genes are TRBV6-2 or TRBV6-3 and TRBJ1-5, with 7 nucleotides matching TRBD1. This CDR3 comprises 14 residues. In germline, CDR1 is MNHEY, CDR2 SVGEGT. After removal of 2 bases from V and 7 bases from J, the junction contained 5 bases not matched to a gene.

This clone was seen a handful of times. V gene TRBV5-1 combines with J gene TRBJ1-3, with 7 bases lining up with TRBD1. Germline CDR1 is SGHRS and CDR2 is YFSETQ. Losses at the gene ends were 0 bases for V and 4 bases for J; bases not matched to a gene: 10. This CDR3 spans 17 amino acids. The CDR3 protein is CASSLGGQSLGGNTIYF. The DNA of the CDR3 is TGCGCCAGCAGCTTGGGGGGACAGTCTCTGGGCGGAAACACCATATATTTT.

The chain uses TRBV5-1 and TRBJ1-1; perhaps TRBD1 as D (6 bases). CDR1 and CDR2 from the germline V gene are SGHRS and YFSETQ. Trimming took off 5 bases at V and 1 base at J, with 12 bases between the two ends. The CDR3 sequence is 14 residues long. The CDR3 reads CASRRRGGNTEAFF. CDR3 nucleotide sequence: TGCGCCAGCAGAAGACGAGGGGGGAACACTGAAGCTTTCTTT.

A few counts support this clone. The chain carries TRBV15 and TRBJ1-2, with D unresolved. The CDR3 is 14 residues long. CDR1 LNHNV and CDR2 YYDKDF come from the germline V gene (reference sequence). V was trimmed by 5 bases and J by 7 bases, leaving 17 bases between them. In DNA, the CDR3 is TGTGCCACCAGCCCCCGGGATACCGGATCTGGCTACACCTTC. This codes for CATSPRDTGSGYTF.

The rearrangement joins TRBV2 to TRBJ2-2; D gene uncertain. Trimming stripped 6 bases from V and 3 bases from J, with 8 bases between. This CDR3 is built from 13 residues. CDR1 is SNHLY and CDR2 is FYNNEI in the germline V gene. This CDR3 is CASRKPDTGELFF. CDR3 coding DNA: TGTGCCAGCAGGAAACCAGACACCGGGGAGCTGTTTTTT.

With respect to this clone: Other DNA sequences in the sample encode the same CDR3. The CDR3 nucleotides read TGCGCCAGCAGCCGAGAGGGACAGAACTATGGCTACACCTTC. It translates to CASSREGQNYGYTF. The chain joins TRBV5-1 to TRBJ1-2; 7 nucleotides agree with TRBD1. Germline CDR1 is SGHRS and CDR2 is YFSETQ. This CDR3 is 14 amino acids long. The V gene end was trimmed by 4 bases and the J gene end by 2 bases; junction bases not matched to a gene: 5.